The clone carrying this T cell receptor beta chain occurred a few times. These data are taken from a study of patients and donors after allogeneic stem cell transplantation. The germline CDR1 and CDR2 sequences are SQVTM and ANQGSEA. Deletions cut 3 bases from V and 0 bases from J, with 9 bases between. The CDR3 covers 14 residues. MiXCR, run by TCRdb on the RT-PCR reads, gives a single entry per CDR3 protein. The table includes 400,000 to 450,000 distinct CDR3 sequences, about a sixth detected once. The sequence came from a human donor who was either an allogeneic HSCT recipient or a stem cell or donor lymphocyte infusion donor (not recorded which). It is not recorded whose cells these are; they may come from a transplant donor. Input material: blood, either unsorted or a sorted T cell fraction (not recorded which). The genes are TRBV29-1 and TRBJ1-3; D uncertain. CDR3 sequence: CSVEMASSGNTIYF. The CDR3 nucleotides are TGCAGCGTTGAGATGGCCTCCTCTGGAAACACCATATATTTT.